The 9 T cell receptor beta chains reported below all come from one sample, sequenced in a study of low-dose radiotherapy and immunotherapy resistance in tumors. First-strand cDNA used TRAV- and TRBV-specific primers, covering alpha and beta chains. TCRs underwent approximately 20 PCR cycles of amplification with a constant-region primer and V-primer adapter. TCRdb re-called the reads through MiXCR, storing one row per CDR3 protein. The profile shows 75,000 to 95,000 distinct CDR3 sequences, 20% to 25% of them singletons. Regarding time point: after trial treatment. Described treatment: LDRT plus nivolumab, ipilimumab, low-dose cyclophosphamide and aspirin (RACIN trial). The sample was PBMCs, taken after low-dose radiotherapy plus immunotherapy. The source of these receptors is a female donor with ovarian cancer.

This clonotype was counted between two and nine times. The chain is built from TRBV18 and TRBJ2-1; perhaps TRBD1 as D (6 bases). The CDR3 is 13 amino acids. Germline lookup yields CDR1 KGHSH and CDR2 LQKENI. Trimming removed 5 bases at V and 9 bases at J, with 14 bases between. CDR3 nucleotide sequence: TGTGCCAGCTCAAGAGGACAGTCTTCTGAGCAGTTCTTC. This gives the protein CASSRGQSSEQFF. Combining the CDR3 with reference TRBV18 and TRBJ2-1 gives the whole variable domain NAGVMQNPRHLVRRRGQEARLRCSPMKGHSHVYWYRQLPEEGLKFMVYLQKENIIDESGMPKERFSAEFPKEGPSILRIQQVVRGDSAAYFCASSRGQSSEQFFGPGTRLTVL.

This clonotype was counted at least ten times. The chain couples TRBV2 to TRBJ2-2; D may be TRBD2 (6 bases). Germline V CDR1 and CDR2: SNHLY, FYNNEI. The CDR3 contains 15 residues. V was trimmed by 8 bases and J by 6 bases, leaving 19 bases between them. DNA for the CDR3: TGTGCCAGCGGGTTGAGGGGTTGGGGGGCCGGGGAGCTGTTTTTT. It translates to CASGLRGWGAGELFF.

This clonotype was recorded many times. J is TRBJ1-5 and V is TRBV28; D possibly corresponds to TRBD1 (5 bases). Looked up from germline, CDR1 is MDHEN and CDR2 is SYDVKM. V dropped 6 bases and J dropped 3 bases, with 15 bases sitting between them. This CDR3 has 15 residues. The CDR3 DNA reads TGTGCCAGCAGGGGGGGGAAGTATTCCAATCAGCCCCAGCATTTT. It yields the protein CASRGGKYSNQPQHF.

At least ten counts were recorded for this clonotype. The chain combines TRBV10-3 with TRBJ1-6; 10 nucleotides line up with TRBD1. With 5 bases clipped from V and 5 bases from J, the junction kept 15 bases outside the gene matches. This CDR3 is 19 amino acids long. CDR1 and CDR2 (germline): ENHRY, SYGVKD. CDR3 nucleotides: TGTGCCATCAGTACACCACAGCGGGGGACAGGGGAAAATAATTCACCCCTCCACTTT. Its protein product is CAISTPQRGTGENNSPLHF.

This clonotype was seen at least ten times. The rearrangement uses TRBV4-3 and TRBJ1-4; 9 nucleotides agree with TRBD1. Trimming took 2 bases from V and 8 from J; bases not matched to a gene: 6. CDR1 and CDR2 (germline): LGHNA, YSLEER. The CDR3 is made up of 15 amino acids. The CDR3 here is CASSQRGTGWEKLFF. The CDR3 DNA reads TGCGCCAGCAGCCAACGAGGGACAGGGTGGGAAAAACTGTTTTTT.

Many counts were recorded for this clonotype. V is TRBV6-6 and J is TRBJ2-1; D is possibly TRBD1 or TRBD2 (5 bases each). The length of the CDR3 is 11 residues. Germline V gives CDR1 MNHNY, CDR2 SVGAGI (reference sequence). The CDR3 DNA reads as TGTGCAAGCTGGGGCCGGGGTGAGCAGTTCTTC. The encoded protein is CASWGRGEQFF.

The CDR3 here is CASTPLVGGPDTQYF. The CDR3 DNA reads as TGTGCCAGCACTCCTCTCGTGGGAGGGCCAGATACGCAGTATTTT. The chain is built from TRBV28 and TRBJ2-3, with TRBD2 matching over 7 bases. This CDR3 is built from 15 residues. Germline CDR1 reads MDHEN; CDR2 reads SYDVKM. V dropped 7 bases and J dropped 4; count of bases not matched to a gene: 11.

This clonotype was seen ten or more times. The chain couples TRBV29-1 to TRBJ2-7; the match to TRBD2 covers 8 bases. Looked up from germline, CDR1 is SQVTM and CDR2 is ANQGSEA. J lost 6 bases, V lost 5 bases, and 3 bases had no gene match. The CDR3 length is 11 residues. CDR3 DNA sequence: TGCAGCGTTTTCGCGGGGGGCGAGCAGTACTTC. Protein: CSVFAGGEQYF.

Note on this clonotype: A far bigger clonotype differs at one base, so this is likely a read error. The chain couples TRBV6-5 to TRBJ2-1; 8 bases match TRBD2. Germline assignment: CDR1 MNHEY and CDR2 SVGAGI. This CDR3 has 13 residues. The CDR3 DNA reads TGTGCCAGCAGGCGGGGGGTAGGCAATGAGCAGTCCTTC. Translation: CASRRGVGNEQSF.